This T cell receptor beta chain was recovered during a study of molecular identifiers for immune sequencing clone quantification. Study-level points and caveats: One cell's worth of spiked Jurkat TCR RNA was reportedly detectable among 850,000 to 1,000,000 naive cells.

This clonotype was counted at least ten times. As yet, its antigen is unknown. For bulk TCR libraries, previously described methods and listed TCR primers were used. TCRdb passed the PCR reads through MiXCR, listing each CDR3 protein once. The data contain about 500,000 distinct CDR3 sequences, roughly 25% of them singletons. Trimming shortened V by 5 bases and J by 0 bases, and 8 bases separated the two germline ends. The V gene's germline CDR1 is SGHVS and CDR2 FNYEAQ. The CDR3 totals 15 residues. Using a CD8+CD4-CCR7+CD45RA+ phenotype, naive CD8 T cells were sorted. The chain is built from TRBV7-6 and TRBJ2-6, with D uncertain. This sequence originates from a human donor in good health. Some libraries in this study had Jurkat cell RNA spiked in. Sequenced input: naive CD8+ T cells from blood, with Jurkat cell RNA spiked in. Subset noted: FACS-sorted CD8+CD4-CCR7+CD45RA+ naive T cells. The DNA for the CDR3 is TGTGCCAGCAGCCGCACAGACTCTGGGGCCAACGTCCTGACTTTC. It is translated as CASSRTDSGANVLTF.